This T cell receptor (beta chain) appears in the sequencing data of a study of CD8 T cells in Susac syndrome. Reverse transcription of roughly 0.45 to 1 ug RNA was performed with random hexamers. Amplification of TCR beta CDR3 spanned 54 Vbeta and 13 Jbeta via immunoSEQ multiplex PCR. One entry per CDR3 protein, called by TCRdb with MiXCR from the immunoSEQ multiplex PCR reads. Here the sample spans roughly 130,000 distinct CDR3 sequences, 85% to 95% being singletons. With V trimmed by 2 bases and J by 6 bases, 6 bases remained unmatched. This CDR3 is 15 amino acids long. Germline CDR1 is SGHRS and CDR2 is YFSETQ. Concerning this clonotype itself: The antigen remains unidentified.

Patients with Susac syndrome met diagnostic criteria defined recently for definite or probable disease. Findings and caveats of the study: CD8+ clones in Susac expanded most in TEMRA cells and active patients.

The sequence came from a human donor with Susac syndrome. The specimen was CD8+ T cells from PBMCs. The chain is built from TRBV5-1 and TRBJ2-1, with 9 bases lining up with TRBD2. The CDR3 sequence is CASSLTGLATNEQFF. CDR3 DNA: TGCGCCAGCAGCTTAACCGGACTAGCGACCAATGAGCAGTTCTTC.